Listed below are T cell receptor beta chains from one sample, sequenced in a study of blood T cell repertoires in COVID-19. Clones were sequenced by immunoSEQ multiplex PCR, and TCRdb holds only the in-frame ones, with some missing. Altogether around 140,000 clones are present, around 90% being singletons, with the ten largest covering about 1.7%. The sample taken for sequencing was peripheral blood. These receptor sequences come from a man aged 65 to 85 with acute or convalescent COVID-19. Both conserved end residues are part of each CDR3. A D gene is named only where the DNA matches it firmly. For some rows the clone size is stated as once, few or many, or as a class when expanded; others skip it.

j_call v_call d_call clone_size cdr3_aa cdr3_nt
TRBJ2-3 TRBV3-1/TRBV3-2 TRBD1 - CASSRDRQGRLDTQYF TGTGCCAGCAGCAGGGATCGACAGGGGAGGTTGGATACGCAGTATTTT
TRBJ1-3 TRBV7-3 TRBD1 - CASSLGQGDGNTIYF TGTGCCAGCAGCTTAGGACAGGGGGATGGAAACACCATATATTTT
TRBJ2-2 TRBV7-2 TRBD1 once CASSLGQGTGELFF TGTGCCAGCAGCCTCGGACAGGGGACCGGGGAGCTGTTTTTT
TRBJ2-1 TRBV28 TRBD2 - CASSSRGLAGGSSYNEQFF TGTGCCAGCAGTTCGCGAGGACTAGCGGGAGGGAGCTCCTACAATGAGCAGTTCTTC
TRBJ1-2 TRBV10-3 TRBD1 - CAISEGQAVSF TGTGCCATCAGTGAGGGACAGGCCGTGTCCTTC
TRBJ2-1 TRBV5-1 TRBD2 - CASSITSVEQFF TGCGCCAGCAGCATTACTAGCGTAGAGCAGTTCTTC
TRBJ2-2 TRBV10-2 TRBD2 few CASRRTSGTTGELFF TGCGCCAGCAGAAGGACTAGCGGAACTACCGGGGAGCTGTTTTTT
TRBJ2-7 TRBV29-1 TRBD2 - CSVEDRVSGSAYEQYF TGCAGCGTTGAAGATCGAGTCAGCGGGAGCGCGTACGAGCAGTACTTC
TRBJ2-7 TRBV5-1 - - CASSLGAEIYEQYF TGCGCCAGCAGCCTAGGGGCGGAGATCTACGAGCAGTACTTC
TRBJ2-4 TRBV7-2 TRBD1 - CASSRDRGPRGGIQYF TGTGCCAGCAGCAGGGACAGGGGGCCCCGTGGGGGCATTCAGTACTTC
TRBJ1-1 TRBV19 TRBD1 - CASVNRGSNTEAFF TGTGCCAGTGTTAACAGGGGGAGTAACACTGAAGCTTTCTTT
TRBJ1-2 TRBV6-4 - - CASRPGQSIYGYTF TGTGCCAGCAGGCCCGGACAGTCCATCTATGGCTACACCTTC
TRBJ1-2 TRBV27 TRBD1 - CASSLFGTGRYGYTF TGTGCCAGCAGTTTATTCGGGACAGGGCGGTATGGCTACACCTTC
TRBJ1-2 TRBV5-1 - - CASSLGEMEDGYTF TGCGCCAGCAGCTTGGGGGAAATGGAGGATGGCTACACCTTC
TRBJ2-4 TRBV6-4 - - CASSDGLGDIQYF TGTGCCAGCAGTGACGGCCTCGGAGACATTCAGTACTTC
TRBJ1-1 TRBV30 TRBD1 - CAWTTGQLNTEAFF TGTGCCTGGACGACGGGACAGTTGAACACTGAAGCTTTCTTT
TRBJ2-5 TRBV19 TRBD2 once CASSTSGGGQTQYF TGTGCCAGTAGTACTTCCGGGGGAGGGCAGACCCAGTACTTC
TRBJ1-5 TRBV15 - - CATSRGAWNQPQHF TGTGCCACCAGCAGGGGAGCGTGGAATCAGCCCCAGCATTTT
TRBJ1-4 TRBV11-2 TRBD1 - CASSTAGRTGDEKLFF TGTGCCAGCAGCACAGCAGGCCGGACAGGGGATGAAAAACTGTTTTTT
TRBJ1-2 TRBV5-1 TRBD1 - CASSARTGGGYTF TGCGCCAGCAGCGCACGGACAGGTGGCGGCTACACCTTC
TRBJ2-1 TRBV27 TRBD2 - CASSPLTGTSGFSYNEQFF TGTGCCAGCAGTCCCCTCACCGGGACTAGCGGTTTCTCCTACAATGAGCAGTTCTTC
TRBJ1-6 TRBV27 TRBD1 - CASSLAGQGVHNSPLHF TGTGCCAGCAGTTTAGCGGGACAGGGGGTTCATAATTCACCCCTCCACTTT
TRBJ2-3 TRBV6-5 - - CASNSGQSDTQYF TGTGCCAGCAATTCAGGACAGTCCGATACGCAGTATTTT
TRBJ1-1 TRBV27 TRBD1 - CASSQIDRANTEAFF TGTGCCAGCAGTCAAATAGACAGGGCGAACACTGAAGCTTTCTTT
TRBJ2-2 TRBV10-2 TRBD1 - CASSEPGQGGTGELFF TGCGCCAGCAGTGAACCGGGACAGGGGGGCACCGGGGAGCTGTTTTTT
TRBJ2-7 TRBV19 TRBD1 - CASRTGQGDYEQYF TGTGCCAGTAGAACGGGACAGGGGGACTACGAGCAGTACTTC
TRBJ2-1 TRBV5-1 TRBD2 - CASSLARSGGTYNEQFF TGCGCCAGCAGCTTGGCCCGGAGCGGGGGCACCTACAATGAGCAGTTCTTC
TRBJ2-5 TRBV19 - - CASSIAQAQETQYF TGTGCCAGTAGTATAGCACAGGCACAAGAGACCCAGTACTTC
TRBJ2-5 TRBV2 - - CASSEMRQETQYF TGTGCCAGCAGTGAAATGCGGCAAGAGACCCAGTACTTC
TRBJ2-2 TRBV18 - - CASLQVSGELFF TGTGCCAGCCTCCAGGTCTCCGGGGAGCTGTTTTTT
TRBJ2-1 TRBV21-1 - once CASRRPGEGYNEQFF TGTGCCAGCAGGCGGCCGGGGGAGGGCTACAATGAGCAGTTCTTC
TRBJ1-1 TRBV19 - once CASSHRVNTEAFF TGTGCCAGTAGTCACAGGGTAAACACTGAAGCTTTCTTT
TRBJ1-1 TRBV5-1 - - CASSLWGGTEAFF TGCGCCAGCAGCTTGTGGGGGGGCACTGAAGCTTTCTTT
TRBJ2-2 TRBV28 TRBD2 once CASGSGLFTGELFF TGTGCCAGCGGTAGCGGGCTATTCACCGGGGAGCTGTTTTTT
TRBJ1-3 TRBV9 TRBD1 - CASSVVGTGSGNTIYF TGTGCCAGCAGCGTAGTGGGGACAGGCTCTGGAAACACCATATATTTT
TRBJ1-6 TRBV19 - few CASSNQGGSYNSPLHF TGTGCCAGTAGTAACCAAGGGGGCTCCTATAATTCACCCCTCCACTTT
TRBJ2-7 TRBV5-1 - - CASSSQGISYEQYF TGCGCCAGCAGCTCCCAGGGGATATCCTACGAGCAGTACTTC
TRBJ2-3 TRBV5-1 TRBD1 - CASSVGQPSTDTQYF TGCGCCAGCAGCGTGGGACAGCCTAGCACAGATACGCAGTATTTT
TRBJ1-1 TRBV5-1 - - CASSLDLPQMNTEAFF TGCGCCAGCAGCTTGGACCTCCCACAGATGAACACTGAAGCTTTCTTT
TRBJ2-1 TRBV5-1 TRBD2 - CASSLSLGGVDEQFF TGCGCCAGCAGCTTGTCCCTGGGGGGGGTCGATGAGCAGTTCTTC
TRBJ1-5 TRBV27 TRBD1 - CASSLFPTGNQPQHF TGTGCCAGCAGTTTATTCCCGACAGGGAATCAGCCCCAGCATTTT
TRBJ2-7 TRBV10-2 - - CASSEQQGIVGYEQYF TGCGCCAGCAGTGAACAACAGGGAATCGTTGGCTACGAGCAGTACTTC
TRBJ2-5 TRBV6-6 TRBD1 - CASSYSGTGFRETQYF TGTGCCAGCAGTTACTCCGGGACAGGGTTCCGAGAGACCCAGTACTTC
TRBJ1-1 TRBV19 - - CASSIEGSGNTEAFF TGTGCCAGTAGTATAGAAGGTTCAGGAAACACTGAAGCTTTCTTT
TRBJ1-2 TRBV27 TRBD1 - CASSLRQGNGYTF TGTGCCAGCAGTTTAAGACAGGGGAATGGCTACACCTTC
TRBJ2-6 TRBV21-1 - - CASSPPEGTSGRAGANVLTF TGTGCCAGCAGCCCGCCTGAGGGGACTAGCGGGAGGGCTGGGGCCAACGTCCTGACTTTC
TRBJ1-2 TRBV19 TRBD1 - CASSIQGQGLLRDGYTF TGTGCCAGTAGTATCCAGGGACAGGGGTTATTACGCGATGGCTACACCTTC
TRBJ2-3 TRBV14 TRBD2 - CASSRRLAGGGTDTQYF TGTGCCAGCAGCCGCCGACTAGCGGGGGGGGGCACAGATACGCAGTATTTT
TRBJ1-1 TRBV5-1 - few CASSLIAGSTEAFF TGCGCCAGCAGCTTGATTGCGGGTTCCACTGAAGCTTTCTTT
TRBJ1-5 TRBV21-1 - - CASSKLFGGAFSNQPQHF TGTGCCAGCAGCAAACTTTTCGGGGGGGCTTTTAGCAATCAGCCCCAGCATTTT
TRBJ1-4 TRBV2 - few CASPWGGLEKLFF TGTGCCAGTCCGTGGGGGGGACTCGAAAAACTGTTTTTT